This entry describes one TCR beta chain. Clones were read by immunoSEQ multiplex PCR, and TCRdb kept only the in-frame ones, dropping some. The table has 150,000 to 200,000 clones, around nine tenths seen once. This specimen comes from a study of cytomegalovirus exposure and HLA in healthy donors. The CDR3 sequence is 17 residues long. Germline V gene sequence: CDR1 SGHAT, CDR2 FQNNGV. J gave up 3 bases and V 0 bases, and 3 bases lay outside the gene matches. This sequence was found in a man aged 30 to 45 in good health and CMV-seropositive. This chain links TRBV11-2 with TRBJ2-3, with 13 bases lining up with TRBD2. Sequencing was performed on PBMCs. The CDR3 spells CASSLDQGLAGTDTQYF. The CDR3 DNA is TGTGCCAGCAGCTTAGATCAGGGACTAGCGGGGACAGATACGCAGTATTTT. The full variable domain, completed using reference TRBV11-2 and TRBJ2-3, is EAGVAQSPRYKIIEKRQSVAFWCNPISGHATLYWYQQILGQGPKLLIQFQNNGVVDDSQLPKDRFSAERLKGVDSTLKIQPAKLEDSAVYLCASSLDQGLAGTDTQYFGPGTRLTVL.